These 11 T cell receptor beta chains share one sample of origin, sequenced in a study of T cell responses to AZD1222 COVID-19 vaccine. Assay used: immunoSEQ multiplex PCR; TCRdb lists only in-frame clones, some missing. The sample includes about 130,000 clones, approximately 85% of them seen just once. This material consisted of peripheral blood, taken on day 0 of AZD1222 vaccination. Every receptor here comes from an adult in good health.

J is TRBJ1-3 and V is TRBV10-3; D is unclear. V was pared by 7 bases and J by 4 bases, with 14 bases between. In germline, CDR1 is ENHRY, CDR2 SYGVKD. The CDR3 is 14 amino acids. The CDR3 here is CAITPQEIGNTIYF. The DNA for the CDR3 is TGTGCCATCACCCCACAAGAGATCGGAAACACCATATATTTT.

This sequence joins TRBV7-9 and TRBJ2-1; D unclear. The CDR3 consists of 14 residues. The V gene lost 2 bases and the J gene lost 6 bases, with 11 bases spanning the gap. Germline V gene lookup returns CDR1 SEHNR and CDR2 FQNEAQ (reference sequence). In DNA, the CDR3 is TGTGCCAGCAGCTTAATGCAAGAGAGCAATGAGCAGTTCTTC. This codes for CASSLMQESNEQFF.

The CDR3 sequence is CASSPGGDEKLFF. The CDR3 coding sequence is TGTGCCAGCAGTCCCGGGGGGGATGAAAAACTGTTTTTT. The chain carries TRBV28 and TRBJ1-4; perhaps TRBD1 as D (5 bases). Per the germline V gene, CDR1 is MDHEN and CDR2 is SYDVKM. This CDR3 contains 13 residues. Trimming took 5 bases from V and 6 from J, leaving 10 bases between them.

This clone was detected once. This chain joins TRBV6-6 and TRBJ2-7; TRBD1 aligns across 10 bases. The V gene end was trimmed by 6 bases and the J gene end by 5 bases; junction bases not matched to a gene: 4. Germline CDR1 reads MNHNY; CDR2 reads SVGAGI (reference sequence). CDR3 length: 13 amino acids. Here the CDR3 DNA reads TGTGCCAGCAGCGACAGGGGGCGCGACGAGCAGTACTTC. Translating gives CASSDRGRDEQYF.

This clone occurred once. The V and J genes are TRBV5-6 and TRBJ2-3; D is uncertain. Per the germline V gene, CDR1 is SGHDT and CDR2 is YYEEEE. V was pared by 5 bases and J by 2 bases, with 21 bases between. CDR3 length: 17 residues. CDR3 sequence reads: CASSNPETAFYTDTQYF. The CDR3 DNA sequence: TGTGCCAGCAGTAATCCAGAGACTGCTTTCTACACAGATACGCAGTATTTT.

This clone showed up just once. CDR3 loop: CASSYRVAGEQYF. The CDR3 DNA follows: TGTGCCAGCAGTTACAGGGTAGCGGGGGAGCAGTACTTC. The chain combines TRBV6-2 or TRBV6-3 with TRBJ2-7, with 8 bases matching TRBD2. The CDR3 has 13 residues. J gave up 7 bases and V 2 bases, and 4 bases lay outside the gene matches. Germline V lookup: CDR1 MNHEY, CDR2 SVGEGT.

The rearrangement links TRBV6-2 or TRBV6-3 to TRBJ2-1; D is unclear. Trimming took 5 bases from V and 1 from J, leaving 12 bases between them. The length of the CDR3 is 15 residues. In germline, CDR1 is MNHEY, CDR2 SVGEGT. As DNA, the CDR3 is TGTGCCAGCAGTCTTGGTGAAAGGTCCTACAATGAGCAGTTCTTC. As protein: CASSLGERSYNEQFF.

The gene calls are TRBV10-3 and TRBJ2-4; D gene unclear. CDR3 length: 14 residues. Germline loops: CDR1 ENHRY, CDR2 SYGVKD. V shed 2 bases and J shed 6 bases, with 11 bases lying between them. In DNA, the CDR3 is TGTGCCATCAGTGAGCCCAGGTTAGGAAACATTCAGTACTTC. Amino acids: CAISEPRLGNIQYF.

This rearrangement joins TRBV12-3 or TRBV12-4 to TRBJ1-2; tentative D call: TRBD1 (5 bases). CDR3 length equals 12 residues. V lost 6 bases and J 4 bases, leaving 9 bases between the germline ends. CDR3 nucleotide sequence: TGTGCCAGCAGATCGGGACTCTATGGCTACACCTTC. Its translation is CASRSGLYGYTF.

The J gene is TRBJ2-5, the V gene TRBV19, with a tentative D call TRBD1 (6 bases). CDR1 is LNHDA and CDR2 is SQIVND in the germline V gene (reference sequence). CDR3 size: 14 residues. V was clipped by 2 bases and J by 2 bases, with 9 bases between them. The CDR3 bases are TGTGCCAGTAGTATAAAGAGGGGGCAAGAGACCCAGTACTTC. Amino acid sequence: CASSIKRGQETQYF.

This clone was seen more than once but under ten times. V and J are TRBV9 and TRBJ2-7; TRBD2 agrees at 11 bases. V trimming: 0 bases; J trimming: 5 bases; junction bases outside the gene matches: 4. The CDR3 spans 15 residues. CDR1 and CDR2 from the germline V gene are SGDLS and YYNGEE. The CDR3: CASSVASGRNNEQYF. In DNA form, the CDR3 reads TGTGCCAGCAGCGTAGCTAGCGGGAGGAACAACGAGCAGTACTTC. Using reference TRBV9 and TRBJ2-7 for the parts outside the CDR3, the full variable domain is DSGVTQTPKHLITATGQRVTLRCSPRSGDLSVYWYQQSLDQGLQFLIQYYNGEERAKGNILERFSAQQFPDLHSELNLSSLELGDSALYFCASSVASGRNNEQYFGPGTRLTVT.